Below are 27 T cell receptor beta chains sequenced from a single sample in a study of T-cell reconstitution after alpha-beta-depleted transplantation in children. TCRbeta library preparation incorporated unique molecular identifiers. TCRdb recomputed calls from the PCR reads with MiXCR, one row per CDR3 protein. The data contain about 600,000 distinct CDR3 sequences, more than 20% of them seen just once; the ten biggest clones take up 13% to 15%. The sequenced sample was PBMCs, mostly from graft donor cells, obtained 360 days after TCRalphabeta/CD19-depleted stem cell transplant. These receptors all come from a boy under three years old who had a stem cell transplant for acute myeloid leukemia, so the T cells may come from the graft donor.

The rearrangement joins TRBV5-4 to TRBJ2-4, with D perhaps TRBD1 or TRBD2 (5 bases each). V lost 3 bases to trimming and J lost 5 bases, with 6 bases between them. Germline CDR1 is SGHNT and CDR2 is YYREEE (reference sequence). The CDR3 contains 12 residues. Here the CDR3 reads CASSWDQNIQYF. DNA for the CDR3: TGTGCCAGCAGCTGGGACCAAAACATTCAGTACTTC. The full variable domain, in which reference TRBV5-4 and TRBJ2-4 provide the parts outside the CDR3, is ETGVTQSPTHLIKTRGQQVTLRCSSQSGHNTVSWYQQALGQGPQFIFQYYREEENGRGNFPPRFSGLQFPNYSSELNVNALELDDSALYLCASSWDQNIQYFGAGTRLSVL.

The CDR3 DNA sequence: TGTGCCAGCAGTTTTAACAGGGGGCTGGACACTGAAGCTTTCTTT. Its protein product is CASSFNRGLDTEAFF. This chain uses TRBV27 with TRBJ1-1; the match to TRBD1 covers 9 bases. There are 15 residues in the CDR3. The germline V gene has CDR1 MNHEY and CDR2 SMNVEV (reference sequence). Losses at the gene ends were 3 bases for V and 3 bases for J; bases not matched to a gene: 5.

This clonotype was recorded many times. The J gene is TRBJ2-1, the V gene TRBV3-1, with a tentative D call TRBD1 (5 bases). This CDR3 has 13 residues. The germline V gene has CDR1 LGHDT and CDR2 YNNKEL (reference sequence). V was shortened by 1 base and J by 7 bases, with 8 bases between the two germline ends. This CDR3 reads CASSQGRQNEQFF. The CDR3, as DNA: TGTGCCAGCAGCCAAGGTCGACAGAATGAGCAGTTCTTC.

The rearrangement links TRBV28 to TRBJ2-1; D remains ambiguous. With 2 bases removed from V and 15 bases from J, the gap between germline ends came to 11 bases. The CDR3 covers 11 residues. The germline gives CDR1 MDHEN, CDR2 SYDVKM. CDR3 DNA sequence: TGTGCCAGCAGTTTACACGGGTCATGGTTCTTC. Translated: CASSLHGSWFF.

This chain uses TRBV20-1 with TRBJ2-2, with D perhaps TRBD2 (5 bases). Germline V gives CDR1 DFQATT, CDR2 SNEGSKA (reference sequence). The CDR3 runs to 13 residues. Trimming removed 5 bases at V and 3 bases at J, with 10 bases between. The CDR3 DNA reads TGCAGTGCTCGGCGGGCAGACACCGGGGAGCTGTTTTTT. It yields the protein CSARRADTGELFF.

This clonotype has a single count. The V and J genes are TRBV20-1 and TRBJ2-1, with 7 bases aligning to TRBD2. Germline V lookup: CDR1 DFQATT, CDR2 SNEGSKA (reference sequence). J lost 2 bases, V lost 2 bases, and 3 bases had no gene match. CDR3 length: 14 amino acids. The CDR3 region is CSARRGVAYNEQFF. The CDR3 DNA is TGCAGTGCTAGACGGGGGGTCGCCTACAATGAGCAGTTCTTC.

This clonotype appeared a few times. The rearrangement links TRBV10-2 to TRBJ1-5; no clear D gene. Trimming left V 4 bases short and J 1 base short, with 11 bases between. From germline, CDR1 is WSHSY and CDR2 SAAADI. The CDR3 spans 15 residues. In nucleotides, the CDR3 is TGCGCCAGCAGTGTAATAGGGCTAAGCAATCAGCCCCAGCATTTT. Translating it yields CASSVIGLSNQPQHF.

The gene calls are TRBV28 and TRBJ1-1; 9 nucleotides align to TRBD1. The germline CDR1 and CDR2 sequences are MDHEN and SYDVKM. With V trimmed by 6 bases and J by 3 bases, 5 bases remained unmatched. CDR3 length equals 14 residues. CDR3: CASRDNRGHTEAFF. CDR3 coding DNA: TGTGCCAGCAGGGATAACAGGGGGCACACTGAAGCTTTCTTT. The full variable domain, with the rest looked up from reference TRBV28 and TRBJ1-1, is DVKVTQSSRYLVKRTGEKVFLECVQDMDHENMFWYRQDPGLGLRLIYFSYDVKMKEKGDIPEGYSVSREKKERFSLILESASTNQTSMYLCASRDNRGHTEAFFGQGTRLTVV.

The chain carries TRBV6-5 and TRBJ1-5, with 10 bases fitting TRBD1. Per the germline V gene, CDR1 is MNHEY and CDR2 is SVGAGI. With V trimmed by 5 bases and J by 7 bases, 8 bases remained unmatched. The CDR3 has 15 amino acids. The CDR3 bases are TGTGCCAGCAGTCACGACAGGGGGCTAGAACAGCCCCAGCATTTT. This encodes CASSHDRGLEQPQHF.

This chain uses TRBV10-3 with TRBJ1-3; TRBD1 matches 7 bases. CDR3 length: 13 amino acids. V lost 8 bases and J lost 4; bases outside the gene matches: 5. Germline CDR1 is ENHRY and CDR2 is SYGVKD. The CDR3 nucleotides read TGTGCCATCTACAGGGGTTGGGGAAACACCATATATTTT. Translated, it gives CAIYRGWGNTIYF.

The CDR3 nucleotides are TGTGCCAGCAGTTCCCTCCTCCGACCCTCAGATACGCAGTATTTT. Translation: CASSSLLRPSDTQYF. The chain links TRBV27 to TRBJ2-3; no definite D call. CDR3 size: 15 residues. The germline V and J ends were trimmed by 4 bases and 4 bases, with 15 bases remaining between them. Looked up from germline, CDR1 is MNHEY and CDR2 is SMNVEV (reference sequence).

CDR3 sequence reads: CASSTDGQETQYF. The CDR3 region has the DNA TGTGCCAGCAGTACGGACGGTCAAGAGACCCAGTACTTC. This chain joins TRBV7-9 and TRBJ2-5, with unresolved D. CDR3 length equals 13 residues. CDR1 is SEHNR, CDR2 FQNEAQ, per germline (reference sequence). V was clipped by 6 bases and J by 2 bases, with 10 bases between them.

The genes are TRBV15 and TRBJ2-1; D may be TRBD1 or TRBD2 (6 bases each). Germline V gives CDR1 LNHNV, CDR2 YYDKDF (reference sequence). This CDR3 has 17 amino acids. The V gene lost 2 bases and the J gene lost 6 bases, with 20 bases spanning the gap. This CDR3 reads CATSRPLRQDYGNEQFF. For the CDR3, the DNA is TGTGCCACCAGCAGACCGTTAAGACAGGACTATGGCAATGAGCAGTTCTTC.

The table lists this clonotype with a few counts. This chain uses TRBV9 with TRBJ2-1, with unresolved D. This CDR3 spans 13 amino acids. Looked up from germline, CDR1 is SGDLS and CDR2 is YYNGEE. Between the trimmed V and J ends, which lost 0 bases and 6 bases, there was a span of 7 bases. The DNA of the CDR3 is TGTGCCAGCAGCGTAGCGGAATTCAATGAGCAGTTCTTC. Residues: CASSVAEFNEQFF.

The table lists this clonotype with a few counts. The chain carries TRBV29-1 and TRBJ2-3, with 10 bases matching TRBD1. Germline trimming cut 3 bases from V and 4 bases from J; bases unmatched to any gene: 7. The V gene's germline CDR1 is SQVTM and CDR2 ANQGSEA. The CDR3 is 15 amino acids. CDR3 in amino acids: CSVDGSDRGPDTQYF. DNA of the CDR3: TGCAGCGTTGACGGTTCTGACAGGGGGCCAGATACGCAGTATTTT.

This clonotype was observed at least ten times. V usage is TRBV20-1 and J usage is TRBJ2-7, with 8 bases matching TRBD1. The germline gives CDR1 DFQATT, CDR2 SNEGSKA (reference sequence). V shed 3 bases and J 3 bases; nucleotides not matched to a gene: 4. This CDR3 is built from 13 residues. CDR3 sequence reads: CSASRQGYYEQYV. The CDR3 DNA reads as TGCAGTGCTAGTCGACAGGGGTACTACGAGCAGTACGTC.

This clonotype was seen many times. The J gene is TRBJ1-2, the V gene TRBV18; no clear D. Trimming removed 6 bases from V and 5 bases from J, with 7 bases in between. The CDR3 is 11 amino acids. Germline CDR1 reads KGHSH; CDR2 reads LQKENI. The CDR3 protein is CASSTGYGYTF. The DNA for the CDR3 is TGTGCCAGCTCGACCGGGTATGGCTACACCTTC.

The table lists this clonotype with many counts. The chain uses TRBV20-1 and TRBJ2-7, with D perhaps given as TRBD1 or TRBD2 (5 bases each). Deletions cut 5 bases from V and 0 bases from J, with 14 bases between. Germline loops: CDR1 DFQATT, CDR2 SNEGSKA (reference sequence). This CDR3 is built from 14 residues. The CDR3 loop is CSAGTSGSSYEQYV. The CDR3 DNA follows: TGCAGTGCTGGAACCTCAGGGAGCTCCTACGAGCAGTACGTC.

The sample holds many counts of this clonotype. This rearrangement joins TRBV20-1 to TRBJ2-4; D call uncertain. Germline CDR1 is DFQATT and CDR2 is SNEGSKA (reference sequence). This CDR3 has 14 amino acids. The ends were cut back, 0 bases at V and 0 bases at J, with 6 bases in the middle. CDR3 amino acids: CSAREDGAKNIQYF. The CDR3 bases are TGCAGTGCTAGAGAAGACGGAGCCAAAAACATTCAGTACTTC.

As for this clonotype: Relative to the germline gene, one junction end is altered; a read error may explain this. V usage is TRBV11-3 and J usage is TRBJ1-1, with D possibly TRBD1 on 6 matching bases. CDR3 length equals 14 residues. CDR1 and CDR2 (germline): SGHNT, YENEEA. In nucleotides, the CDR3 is TGTGCCAGCAGCTTAGTGAGGGGGAACGCTGAAGCTTTCTTT. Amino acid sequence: CASSLVRGNAEAFF.

The CDR3 region has the DNA TGTGCCAGCAGCTATTCGGGGCACTCCTACGAGCAGTACGTC. It specifies CASSYSGHSYEQYV. The V and J genes are TRBV5-5 and TRBJ2-7; D possibly uses TRBD1 or TRBD2 (5 bases each). From germline, CDR1 is SGHKS and CDR2 YYEKEE (reference sequence). CDR3 length: 14 residues. Trimming took off 3 bases at V and 0 bases at J, with 10 bases between the two ends.

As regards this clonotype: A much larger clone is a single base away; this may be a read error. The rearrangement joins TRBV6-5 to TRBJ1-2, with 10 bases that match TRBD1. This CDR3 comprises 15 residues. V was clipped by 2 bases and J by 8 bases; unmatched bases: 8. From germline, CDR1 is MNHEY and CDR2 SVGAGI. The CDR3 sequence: CASSYSGTGAGGYTF. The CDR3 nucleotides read TGTGCCAGCAGTTACAGCGGGACAGGGGCGGGAGGCTACACCTTC.

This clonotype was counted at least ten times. CDR3 nucleotide sequence: TGTGCCAGCAGTTTAAGGTTGTGGGAAAACACCATATATTTT. Translation: CASSLRLWENTIYF. The J gene is TRBJ1-3, the V gene TRBV12-3 or TRBV12-4; D unresolved. V gave up 2 bases and J gave up 6 bases, with 11 bases separating them. The CDR3 covers 14 residues.

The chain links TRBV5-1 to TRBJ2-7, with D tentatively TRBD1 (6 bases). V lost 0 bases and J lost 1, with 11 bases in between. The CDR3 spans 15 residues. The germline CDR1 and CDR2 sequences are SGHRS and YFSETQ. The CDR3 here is CASSLAAGDSYEQYV. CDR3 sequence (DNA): TGCGCCAGCAGCTTGGCCGCAGGGGATTCCTACGAGCAGTACGTC.

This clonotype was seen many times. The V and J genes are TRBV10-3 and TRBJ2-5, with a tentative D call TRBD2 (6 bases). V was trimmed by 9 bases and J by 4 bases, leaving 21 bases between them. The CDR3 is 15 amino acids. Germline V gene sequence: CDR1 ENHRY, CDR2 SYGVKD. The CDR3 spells CAIRGDGTGRETQYF. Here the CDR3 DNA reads TGTGCCATTCGCGGGGATGGGACGGGACGAGAGACCCAGTACTTC.

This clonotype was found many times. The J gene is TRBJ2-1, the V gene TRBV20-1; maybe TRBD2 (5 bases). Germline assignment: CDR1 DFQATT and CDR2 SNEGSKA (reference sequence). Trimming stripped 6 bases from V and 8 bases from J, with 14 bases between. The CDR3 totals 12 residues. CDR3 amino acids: CSAAGLAYEQFF. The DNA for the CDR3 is TGCAGTGCCGCCGGCCTAGCCTATGAGCAGTTCTTC.

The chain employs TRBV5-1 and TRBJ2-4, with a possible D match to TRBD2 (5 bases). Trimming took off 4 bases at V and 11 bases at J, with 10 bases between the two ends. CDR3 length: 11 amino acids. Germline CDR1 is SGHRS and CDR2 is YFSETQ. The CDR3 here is CASSEDSVQYF. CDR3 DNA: TGCGCCAGCAGCGAGGACTCCGTTCAGTACTTC.